This T cell receptor (beta chain) was retrieved from a study of T cell responses to AZD1222 COVID-19 vaccine. Broader study findings: Within unmutated variant regions lay the reported targets of nearly half of spike-specific TCRs.

V was cut by 4 bases and J by 8 bases, with 23 bases left in between. From germline, CDR1 is SGHTA and CDR2 FQGNSA. CDR3 length equals 16 residues. A note on this clone: Its antigen is not known.

Assay used: immunoSEQ multiplex PCR; TCRdb lists only in-frame clones, some missing. The sample lists approximately 180,000 clones; 88% were seen once. V and J are TRBV7-2 and TRBJ1-2; a weak D match, TRBD1 (5 bases). The source was peripheral blood, collected 28 days after the second AZD1222 dose. The clonotype originates from an adult who received the AZD1222 COVID-19 vaccine. For the CDR3, the DNA is TGTGCCAGCAGCTCGGGGGTGGGCAGGCCCGTGGAGGGCTACACCTTC. This translates into CASSSGVGRPVEGYTF.